A single sample is the source of the 22 T cell receptor beta chains below, sequenced in a study of CD8 T cells in Susac syndrome. The authors reverse transcribed 0.5 to 1 ug RNA with random hexamers. A single record per CDR3 protein comes from TCRdb applying MiXCR to the immunoSEQ multiplex PCR reads. Of just over 150,000 distinct CDR3 sequences in the sample, about 95% are singletons; the top ten hold 0.15%. The sequenced sample was CD8+ T cells from PBMCs. Source of these receptors: a human donor with multiple sclerosis.

The J gene is TRBJ2-1, the V gene TRBV30; D possibly corresponds to TRBD1 (6 bases). Germline lookup yields CDR1 GTSNPN and CDR2 SVGIG (reference sequence). The CDR3 covers 17 residues. V was cut by 7 bases and J by 8 bases, with 30 bases left in between. This CDR3 is CAYIGRRGGALVYEQFF. The CDR3 DNA sequence: TGTGCCTACATTGGAAGGCGTGGGGGCGCCCTGGTCTATGAGCAGTTCTTC. The complete variable domain, with remaining parts taken from reference TRBV30 and TRBJ2-1, reads SQTIHQWPATLVQPVGSPLSLECTVEGTSNPNLYWYRQAAGRGLQLLFYSVGIGQISSEVPQNLSASRPQDRQFILSSKKLLLSDSGFYLCAYIGRRGGALVYEQFFGPGTRLTVL.

The V call is TRBV20-1, the J call TRBJ2-1, with 10 bases lining up with TRBD2. Germline V CDR1 and CDR2: DFQATT, SNEGSKA (reference sequence). The V gene end was trimmed by 0 bases and the J gene end by 9 bases; junction bases not matched to a gene: 11. CDR3 size: 16 residues. CDR3 amino acids: CSARDSGLAGAREQFF. The CDR3 DNA sequence: TGCAGTGCTAGAGATTCGGGGCTAGCGGGGGCCCGTGAGCAGTTCTTC.

The V gene is TRBV20-1, the J gene TRBJ2-5, with D possibly matching TRBD1 (5 bases). Trimming shortened V by 5 bases and J by 1 base, and 8 bases separated the two germline ends. Germline V gene data show CDR1 as DFQATT and CDR2 as SNEGSKA (reference sequence). The CDR3 consists of 12 residues. The CDR3 region has the DNA TGCAGTGCTTACGACAGCCAAGAGACCCAGTACTTC. The encoded protein is CSAYDSQETQYF.

This rearrangement joins TRBV3-1 to TRBJ2-5; maybe TRBD2 (6 bases). From germline, CDR1 is LGHDT and CDR2 YNNKEL (reference sequence). V was pared by 2 bases and J by 3 bases, with 13 bases between. The CDR3 extends over 15 amino acids. CDR3 bases: TGTGCCAGCAGCCAATTCGTGCGGGGTAAAGAGACCCAGTACTTC. As protein: CASSQFVRGKETQYF.

The chain joins TRBV27 to TRBJ1-1; a weak D match, TRBD1 (5 bases). This CDR3 has 15 amino acids. Germline V CDR1 and CDR2: MNHEY, SMNVEV (reference sequence). V was clipped by 5 bases and J by 1 base, with 14 bases between them. The CDR3 region is CASSGPPDRNTEAFF. The CDR3 DNA is TGTGCCAGCAGTGGCCCGCCAGACAGGAACACTGAAGCTTTCTTT.

This chain links TRBV7-9 with TRBJ1-1; D gene unclear. Germline V lookup: CDR1 SEHNR, CDR2 FQNEAQ (reference sequence). Deletions cut 5 bases from V and 4 bases from J, with 11 bases between. The CDR3 totals 13 residues. CDR3 in amino acids: CASSPPGSTEAFF. The DNA for the CDR3 is TGTGCCAGCAGCCCTCCCGGGAGCACTGAAGCTTTCTTT.

CDR3 protein: CASSVLAGGFYNEQFF. The CDR3 region has the DNA TGTGCCAGCAGCGTACTAGCGGGGGGATTTTACAATGAGCAGTTCTTC. The J gene is TRBJ2-1, the V gene TRBV9, with 11 bases fitting TRBD2. The CDR3 consists of 16 residues. J gave up 4 bases and V 1 base, and 4 bases lay outside the gene matches. Germline V gene sequence: CDR1 SGDLS, CDR2 YYNGEE. Together with reference TRBV9 and TRBJ2-1, the CDR3 gives the full variable domain: DSGVTQTPKHLITATGQRVTLRCSPRSGDLSVYWYQQSLDQGLQFLIQYYNGEERAKGNILERFSAQQFPDLHSELNLSSLELGDSALYFCASSVLAGGFYNEQFFGPGTRLTVL.

This chain's CDR3 is CASSFGQVQETQYF. The CDR3 region has the DNA TGTGCCAGCAGTTTTGGACAGGTCCAAGAGACCCAGTACTTC. The chain recombines TRBV6-5 with TRBJ2-5; 7 bases map to TRBD1. CDR1 is MNHEY, CDR2 SVGAGI, per germline. The J segment lost 1 base and the V segment lost 4 bases, leaving 3 bases of the junction unmatched. CDR3 size: 14 residues.

CDR3 loop: CASRLASGGMDTQYF. The CDR3 nucleotides are TGTGCCAGCAGGCTAGCTAGCGGTGGCATGGATACGCAGTATTTT. The V gene is TRBV5-6, the J gene TRBJ2-3; 7 nucleotides agree with TRBD2. CDR3 length equals 15 residues. The V and J ends lost 5 bases and 6 bases, in that order; junction bases with no gene match: 12. The germline gives CDR1 SGHDT, CDR2 YYEEEE. The full variable domain, rest sourced from reference TRBV5-6 and TRBJ2-3, is DAGVTQSPTHLIKTRGQQVTLRCSPKSGHDTVSWYQQALGQGPQFIFQYYEEEERQRGNFPDRFSGHQFPNYSSELNVNALLLGDSALYLCASRLASGGMDTQYFGPGTRLTVL.

The CDR3 nucleotides are TGTGCCAGCAGTGAAGGAGGGACTCCAAACTATGGCTACACCTTC. Its translation is CASSEGGTPNYGYTF. The chain uses TRBV2 and TRBJ1-2, with D perhaps matching TRBD1 (5 bases). Germline assignment: CDR1 SNHLY and CDR2 FYNNEI. CDR3 length: 15 amino acids. Trimming took off 1 base at V and 2 bases at J, with 11 bases between the two ends.

V and J are TRBV2 and TRBJ2-7; D remains ambiguous. Looked up from germline, CDR1 is SNHLY and CDR2 is FYNNEI. The CDR3 is 12 residues long. Trimming pared 3 bases from V and 3 bases from J, leaving 6 bases between. CDR3 sequence: CASSEGSYEQYF. CDR3 DNA: TGTGCCAGCAGTGAGGGCAGCTACGAGCAGTACTTC.

The chain couples TRBV14 to TRBJ2-7; D call uncertain. The CDR3 has 12 amino acids. Trimming pared 0 bases from V and 5 bases from J, leaving 5 bases between. The germline V gene has CDR1 SGHDN and CDR2 FVKESK. The CDR3 region is CASSQEADEQYV. CDR3 nucleotide sequence: TGTGCCAGCAGCCAAGAGGCTGACGAGCAGTACGTC.

CDR3 bases: TGCGCCAGCATGTTTAATACGCAGTATTTT. Protein product: CASMFNTQYF. The rearrangement links TRBV5-1 to TRBJ2-3; D ambiguous. V shed 6 bases and J shed 7 bases, with 6 bases lying between them. The germline gives CDR1 SGHRS, CDR2 YFSETQ. This CDR3 comprises 10 residues.

The J gene is TRBJ2-2, the V gene TRBV29-1, with D perhaps given as TRBD1 or TRBD2 (5 bases each). This CDR3 has 12 residues. Germline V gives CDR1 SQVTM, CDR2 ANQGSEA. DNA for the CDR3: TGCAGTTCCAGAGGGGCCACCGGGGAGCTGTTTTTT. Translating gives CSSRGATGELFF.

The rearrangement links TRBV14 to TRBJ2-3, with D possibly being TRBD1 (6 bases). The germline V and J ends were trimmed by 1 base and 6 bases, with 17 bases remaining between them. Germline-derived CDR1 and CDR2 are SGHDN and FVKESK. The CDR3 runs 16 residues. The CDR3 protein is CASSQVGTPRYDTQYF. CDR3 DNA: TGTGCCAGCAGCCAAGTCGGGACACCTCGATACGATACGCAGTATTTT.

The gene calls are TRBV20-1 and TRBJ2-1, with D possibly being TRBD2 (5 bases). Trimming cost V 1 base and J 6 bases, with 13 bases left between them. From germline, CDR1 is DFQATT and CDR2 SNEGSKA (reference sequence). This CDR3 has 14 amino acids. The CDR3 region is CSARAESGGNEQFF. The DNA of the CDR3 is TGCAGTGCTAGAGCCGAGAGCGGAGGCAATGAGCAGTTCTTC.

The J gene is TRBJ2-3, the V gene TRBV24-1; TRBD2 aligns across 8 bases. V dropped 5 bases and J dropped 4; count of bases not matched to a gene: 4. CDR1 is KGHDR, CDR2 SFDVKD, per germline. This CDR3 is 14 amino acids long. In DNA, the CDR3 is TGTGCCACCAGTGTTACCGGGGGGGCAGATACGCAGTATTTT. Protein product: CATSVTGGADTQYF.

The chain joins TRBV3-1 to TRBJ2-7; D is perhaps TRBD2 (5 bases). The CDR3 covers 13 residues. CDR1 is LGHDT, CDR2 YNNKEL, per germline (reference sequence). Trimming cost V 3 bases and J 2 bases, with 8 bases left between them. The CDR3 region has the DNA TGTGCCAGCAGCCATAAGGGAGCCTACGAGCAGTACTTC. As protein: CASSHKGAYEQYF.

This clonotype was seen a single time. The V and J genes are TRBV30 and TRBJ1-1; D may be TRBD1 (6 bases). The CDR3 sequence is 12 residues long. Trimming shortened V by 4 bases and J by 11 bases, and 17 bases separated the two germline ends. Germline CDR1 GTSNPN, CDR2 SVGIG (reference sequence). CDR3 nucleotide sequence: TGTGCCTGGAACACCAGGGGCCTGGCTGCTTTCTTT. Translation gives CAWNTRGLAAFF.

The DNA of the CDR3 is TGTGCCACCAGTTCGGACCGACCCCCATCCGATGAGCAGTTCTTC. This gives the protein CATSSDRPPSDEQFF. This chain links TRBV15 with TRBJ2-1; D gene uncertain. Germline CDR1 is LNHNV and CDR2 is YYDKDF (reference sequence). The V end lost 6 bases, the J end lost 8 bases, and 20 bases lay between the germline ends. The CDR3 length is 15 residues.

The V and J genes are TRBV14 and TRBJ1-2; tentatively, D is TRBD1 (5 bases). CDR3 length: 12 amino acids. Germline CDR1 is SGHDN and CDR2 is FVKESK. Trimming removed 4 bases at V and 10 bases at J, with 13 bases between. CDR3 nucleotide sequence: TGTGCCAGCAGCCGGGGCGGTCAGGACTACACCTTC. Translating gives CASSRGGQDYTF.

The chain couples TRBV11-2 to TRBJ2-5; perhaps TRBD2 as D (6 bases). Germline V gene lookup returns CDR1 SGHAT and CDR2 FQNNGV. The ends were cut back, 3 bases at V and 7 bases at J, with 12 bases in the middle. The CDR3 has 13 residues. The CDR3 here is CASSLGGMGTQYF. The CDR3 DNA reads as TGTGCCAGCAGCTTGGGCGGGATGGGGACCCAGTACTTC. Full variable domain (missing parts from reference TRBV11-2 and TRBJ2-5): EAGVAQSPRYKIIEKRQSVAFWCNPISGHATLYWYQQILGQGPKLLIQFQNNGVVDDSQLPKDRFSAERLKGVDSTLKIQPAKLEDSAVYLCASSLGGMGTQYFGPGTRLLVL.